This T cell receptor beta chain was sequenced in a study of beta chain features in type 1 diabetes. The sequenced template was cDNA made from the entire isolated RNA. Assay used: immunoSEQ multiplex PCR; TCRdb lists only in-frame clones, some missing. The sample holds 810,000 or so clones, roughly a sixth seen once. Trimming removed 0 bases at V and 0 bases at J, with 9 bases between. In germline, CDR1 is MNHEY, CDR2 SVGAGI. This CDR3 has 16 amino acids. The chain combines TRBV6-5 with TRBJ1-3, with D perhaps TRBD1 (6 bases). The sequence was obtained from a woman in her late teens or twenties in good health. The sample taken for sequencing was naive CD4+ T cells from blood. CDR3 loop: CASSYSDRFSGNTIYF. The DNA for the CDR3 is TGTGCCAGCAGTTACTCAGACAGGTTCTCTGGAAACACCATATATTTT.